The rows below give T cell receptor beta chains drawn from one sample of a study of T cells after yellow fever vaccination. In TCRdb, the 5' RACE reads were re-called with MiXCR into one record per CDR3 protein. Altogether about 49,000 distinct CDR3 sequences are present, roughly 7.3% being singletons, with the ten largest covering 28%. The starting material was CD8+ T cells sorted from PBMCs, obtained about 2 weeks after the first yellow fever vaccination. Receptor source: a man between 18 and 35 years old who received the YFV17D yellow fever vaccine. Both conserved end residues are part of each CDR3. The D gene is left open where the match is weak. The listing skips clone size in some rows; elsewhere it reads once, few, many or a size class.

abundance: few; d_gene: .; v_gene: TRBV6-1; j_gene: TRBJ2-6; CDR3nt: TGTGCCAGCAGTCCCAGAGGGGGTAGCTCTGGGGCCAACGTCCTGACTTTC; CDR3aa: CASSPRGGSSGANVLTF
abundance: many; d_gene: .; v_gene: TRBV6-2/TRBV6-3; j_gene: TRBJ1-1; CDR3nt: TGTGCCAGCAGCCTGATGAACACTGAAGCTTTCTTT; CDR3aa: CASSLMNTEAFF
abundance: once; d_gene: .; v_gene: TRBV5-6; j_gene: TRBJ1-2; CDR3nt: TGTGCCATCAGCTCGGGCATCCTCTGCGGCTACACCTTC; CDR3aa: CAISSGILCGYTF
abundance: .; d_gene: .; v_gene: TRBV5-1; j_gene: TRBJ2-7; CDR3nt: TGCGCCAGCAGTCAGGTTAGGGAGTACGAGCAGTACTTC; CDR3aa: CASSQVREYEQYF
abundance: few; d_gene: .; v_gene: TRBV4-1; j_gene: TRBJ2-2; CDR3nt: TGCGCCAGCAGCCCGCGGACGGCCGGGGAGCTGTTTTTT; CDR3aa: CASSPRTAGELFF
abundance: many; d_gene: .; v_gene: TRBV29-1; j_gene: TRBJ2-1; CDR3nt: TGCAGCGACCATATTAGCGGCCCGGCCTACAATGAGCAGTTCTTC; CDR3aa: CSDHISGPAYNEQFF
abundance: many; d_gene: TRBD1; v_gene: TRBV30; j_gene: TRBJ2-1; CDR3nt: TGTGCCTGGAAGAACCGGGACAGAATCTACAATGAGCAGTTCTTC; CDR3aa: CAWKNRDRIYNEQFF
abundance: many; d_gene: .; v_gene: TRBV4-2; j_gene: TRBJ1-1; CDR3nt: TGTGCCAGCAGCCAAGAGAGAGCAGCGAACACTGAAGCTTTCTTT; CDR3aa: CASSQERAANTEAFF
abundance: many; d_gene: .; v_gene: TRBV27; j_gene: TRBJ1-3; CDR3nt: TGTGCCAGCAGCCCCTTCGGTGGAAACACCATATATTTT; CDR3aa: CASSPFGGNTIYF
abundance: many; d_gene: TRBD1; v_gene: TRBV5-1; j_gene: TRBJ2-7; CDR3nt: TGCGCCAGCAGCTTGGGATGGGCAGGGGGCCACGAGCAGTACTTC; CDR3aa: CASSLGWAGGHEQYF
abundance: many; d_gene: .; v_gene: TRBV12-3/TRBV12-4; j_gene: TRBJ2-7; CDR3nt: TGTGCCAGCAGTTTGAGAAGGTACGAGCAGTACTTC; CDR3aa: CASSLRRYEQYF
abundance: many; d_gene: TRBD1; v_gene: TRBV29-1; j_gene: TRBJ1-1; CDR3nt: TGCAGCGGGAGGACAGGGTTGGGCACTGAAGCTTTCTTT; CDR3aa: CSGRTGLGTEAFF
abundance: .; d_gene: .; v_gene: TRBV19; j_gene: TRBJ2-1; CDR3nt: TGTGCCAGTAGTATTCGGGACTTGGTCAATGAGCAGTTCTTC; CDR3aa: CASSIRDLVNEQFF
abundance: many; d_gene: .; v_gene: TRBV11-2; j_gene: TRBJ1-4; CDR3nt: TGTGCCAGCAGCCTGGGGGTCAGGCGGGGGCCCACTAATGAAAAACTGTTTTTT; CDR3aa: CASSLGVRRGPTNEKLFF
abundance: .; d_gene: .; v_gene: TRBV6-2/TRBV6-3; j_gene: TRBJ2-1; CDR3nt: TGTGCCAGCAGTTCGCCGGGGGCTTCGCCCTACAATGAGCAGTTCTTC; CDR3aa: CASSSPGASPYNEQFF
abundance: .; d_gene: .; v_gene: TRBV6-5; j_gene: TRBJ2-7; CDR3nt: TGTGCCAGCAGTTACACGGGAGCATATTACGAGCAGTACTTC; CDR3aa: CASSYTGAYYEQYF
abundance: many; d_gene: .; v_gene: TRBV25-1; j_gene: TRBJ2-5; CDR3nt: TGTGCCATAGCCCAGGGTTCCCAAGAGACCCAGTACTTC; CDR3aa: CAIAQGSQETQYF
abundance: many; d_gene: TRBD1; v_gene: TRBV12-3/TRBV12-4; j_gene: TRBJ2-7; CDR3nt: TGTGCCAGCAGTCTACAGGGGAGCTCCTACGAGCAGTACTTC; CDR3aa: CASSLQGSSYEQYF
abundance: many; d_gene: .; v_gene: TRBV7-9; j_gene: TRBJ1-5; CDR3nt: TGTGCCAGCAGCTTTGGTAGCAATCAGCCCCAGCATTTT; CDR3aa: CASSFGSNQPQHF
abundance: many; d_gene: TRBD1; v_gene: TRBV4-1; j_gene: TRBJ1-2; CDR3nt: TGCGCCAGCAGCCAAGAGGGACAGGGGAACTATGGCTACACCTTC; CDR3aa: CASSQEGQGNYGYTF
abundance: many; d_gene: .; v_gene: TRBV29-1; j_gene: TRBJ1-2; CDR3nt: TGCAGCGTTGATGAATGGGACATCCGCTTC; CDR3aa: CSVDEWDIRF
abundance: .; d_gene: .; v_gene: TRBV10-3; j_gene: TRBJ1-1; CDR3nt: TGTGCCATCCGGGAGGGGAGCTCTGAAGCTTTCTTT; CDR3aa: CAIREGSSEAFF
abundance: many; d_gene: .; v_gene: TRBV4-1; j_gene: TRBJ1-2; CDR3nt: TGCGCCAGCAGCCATGCAGGGTTCGGCTACACCTTC; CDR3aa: CASSHAGFGYTF
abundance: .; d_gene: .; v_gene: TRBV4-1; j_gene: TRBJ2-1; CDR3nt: TGCGCCAGCAGCCAAGCTACCGGGGTTTACAATGAGCAGTTCTTC; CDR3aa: CASSQATGVYNEQFF
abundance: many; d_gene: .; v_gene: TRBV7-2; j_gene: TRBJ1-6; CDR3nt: TGTGCCAGCCGCCGGGGTGGGGGCAGGTCACCCCTCCACTTT; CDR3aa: CASRRGGGRSPLHF
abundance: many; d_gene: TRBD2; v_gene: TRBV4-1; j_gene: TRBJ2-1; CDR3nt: TGCGCCAGCCAATTATTGAGCGGGGGGGCCTACAATGAGCAGTTCTTC; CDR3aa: CASQLLSGGAYNEQFF
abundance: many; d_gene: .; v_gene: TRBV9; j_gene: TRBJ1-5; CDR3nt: TGTGCCAGCAGCTTAGGGGTAACGGGCAATCAGCCCCAGCATTTT; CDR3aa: CASSLGVTGNQPQHF
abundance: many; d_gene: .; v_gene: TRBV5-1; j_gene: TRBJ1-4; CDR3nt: TGCGCCAGCAGCGAGGGGCAAACAACTAATGAAAAACTGTTTTTT; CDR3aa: CASSEGQTTNEKLFF
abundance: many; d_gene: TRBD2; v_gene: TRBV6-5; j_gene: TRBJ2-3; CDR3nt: TGTGCCAGCAGTTCCCGGAGGGCAGCGGGGGGGAACACAGATACGCAGTATTTT; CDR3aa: CASSSRRAAGGNTDTQYF
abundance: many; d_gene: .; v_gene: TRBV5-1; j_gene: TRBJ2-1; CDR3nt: TGCGCCAGCAGCTTGGGCAGGACAGGGAGTGGCTCGGGGGGGATCCACAATGAGCAGTTCTTC; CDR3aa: CASSLGRTGSGSGGIHNEQFF
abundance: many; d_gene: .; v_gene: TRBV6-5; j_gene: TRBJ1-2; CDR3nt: TGTGCCAGCAGTACTTACGGGGGCGCGCATGGCTACACCTTC; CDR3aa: CASSTYGGAHGYTF
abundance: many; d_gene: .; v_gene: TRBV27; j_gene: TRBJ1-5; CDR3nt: TGTGCCAGCAGTTTATCGAATCAAGGGCATCAGCCCCAGCATTTT; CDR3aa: CASSLSNQGHQPQHF
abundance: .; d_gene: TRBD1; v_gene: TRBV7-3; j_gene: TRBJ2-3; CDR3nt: TGTGCCAGCAGCTTTATCGGACAGGACGTCGCAGATACGCAGTATTTT; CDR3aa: CASSFIGQDVADTQYF
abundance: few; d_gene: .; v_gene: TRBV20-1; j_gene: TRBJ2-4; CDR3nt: TGCAGTGGTGGCAGGGAGACCTATTTAGCCAAAAACATTCAGTACTTC; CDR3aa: CSGGRETYLAKNIQYF
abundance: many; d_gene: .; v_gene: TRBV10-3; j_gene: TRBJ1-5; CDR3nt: TGTGCCATCAGTGAAAGGGATAGCAATCAGCCCCAGCATTTT; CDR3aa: CAISERDSNQPQHF
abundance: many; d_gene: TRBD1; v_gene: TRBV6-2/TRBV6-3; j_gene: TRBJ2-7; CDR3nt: TGTGCCACGGGACAGGGGGCTTACGAGCAGTACTTC; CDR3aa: CATGQGAYEQYF
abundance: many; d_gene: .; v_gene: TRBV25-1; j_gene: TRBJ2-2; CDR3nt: TGTGCCAGCACCCGGGGCACCGGGGAGCTGTTTTTT; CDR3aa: CASTRGTGELFF
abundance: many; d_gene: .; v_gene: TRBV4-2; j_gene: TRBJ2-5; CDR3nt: TGTGCCAGCAGCCAAGGGTGGTACCGGGAGTACCAAGAGACCCAGTACTTC; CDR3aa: CASSQGWYREYQETQYF
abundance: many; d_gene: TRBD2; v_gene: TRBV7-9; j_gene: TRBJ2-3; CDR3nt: TGTGCCAGCAGCTTAAGGTCACGACTAGCGGGGGAATATACGCAGTATTTT; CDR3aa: CASSLRSRLAGEYTQYF
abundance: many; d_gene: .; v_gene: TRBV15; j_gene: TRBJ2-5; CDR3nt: TGTGCCACCAGCAGAGATCAAGCCATGGAGACCCAGTACTTC; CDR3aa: CATSRDQAMETQYF
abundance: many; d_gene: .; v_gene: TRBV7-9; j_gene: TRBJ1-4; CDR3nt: TGTGCCAGCAGCTTGACCCGGGCCCGACGTGAAAAACTGTTTTTT; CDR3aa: CASSLTRARREKLFF
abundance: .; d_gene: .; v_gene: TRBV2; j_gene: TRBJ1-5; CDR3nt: TGTGCCAGCAGTGACAGACAGGTTGGTCAGCCCCAGCATTTT; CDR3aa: CASSDRQVGQPQHF
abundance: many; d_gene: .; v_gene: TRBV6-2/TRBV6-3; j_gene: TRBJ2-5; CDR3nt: TGTGCCAGCAGCCCGCAGACTTACCAAGAGACCCAGTACTTC; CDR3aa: CASSPQTYQETQYF
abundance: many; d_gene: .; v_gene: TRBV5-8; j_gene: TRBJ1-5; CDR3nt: TGTGCCAGCAGCGTGCGTGGGGCTGGGTATAGCAATCAGCCCCAGCATTTT; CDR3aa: CASSVRGAGYSNQPQHF
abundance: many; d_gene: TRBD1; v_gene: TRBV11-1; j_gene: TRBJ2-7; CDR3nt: TGTGCCAGCAGCTTAGCCCTTGGACAGGGGGCAACCTCTGGCGAGCAGTACTTC; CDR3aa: CASSLALGQGATSGEQYF
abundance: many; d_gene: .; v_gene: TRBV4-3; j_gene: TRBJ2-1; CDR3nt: TGCGCCAGCAGCCAACGAGTCGACCCATCCTACAATGAGCAGTTCTTC; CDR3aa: CASSQRVDPSYNEQFF
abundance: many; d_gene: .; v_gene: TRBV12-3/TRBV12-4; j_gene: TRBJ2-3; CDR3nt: TGTGCCAGCAGTTTAGCGGCAGTGCCAGATACGCAGTATTTT; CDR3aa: CASSLAAVPDTQYF
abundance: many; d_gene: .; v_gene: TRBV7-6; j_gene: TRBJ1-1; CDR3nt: TGTGCCAGCAGCTTAGAGAAGAACACTGAAGCTTTCTTT; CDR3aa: CASSLEKNTEAFF
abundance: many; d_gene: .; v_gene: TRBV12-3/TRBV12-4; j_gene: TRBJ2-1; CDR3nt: TGTGCCAGCAGTTTATCCCAGGGGTCGGCCGACAATGAGCAGTTCTTC; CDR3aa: CASSLSQGSADNEQFF
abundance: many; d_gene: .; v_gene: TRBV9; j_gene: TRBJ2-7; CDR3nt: TGTGCCAGCAGCCCCGGGACATCCTCCTACGAGCAGTACTTC; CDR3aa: CASSPGTSSYEQYF
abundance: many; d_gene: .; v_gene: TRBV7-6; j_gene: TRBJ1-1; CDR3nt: TGTGCCAGCAGCCAATGGGTGAACACTGAAGCTTTCTTT; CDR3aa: CASSQWVNTEAFF
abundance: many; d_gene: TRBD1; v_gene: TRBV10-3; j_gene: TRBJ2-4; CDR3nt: TGTGCCATCAGTGAGTCAGGGGGCCTAGCCAAAAACATTCAGTACTTC; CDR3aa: CAISESGGLAKNIQYF
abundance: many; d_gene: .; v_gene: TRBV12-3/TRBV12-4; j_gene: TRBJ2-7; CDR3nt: TGTGCCAGCAGTTTCGGGCCTAGCTCCTACGAGCAGTACTTC; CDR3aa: CASSFGPSSYEQYF
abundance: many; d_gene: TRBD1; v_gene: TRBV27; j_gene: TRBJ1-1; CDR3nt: TGTGCCAGCAGTCCAGGGACAGGGACTATACTGAACACTGAAGCTTTCTTT; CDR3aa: CASSPGTGTILNTEAFF
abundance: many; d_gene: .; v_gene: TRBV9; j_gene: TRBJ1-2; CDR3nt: TGTGCCAGCAGCGTAGACCCCGGGACACTTTATGGCTACACCTTC; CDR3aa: CASSVDPGTLYGYTF
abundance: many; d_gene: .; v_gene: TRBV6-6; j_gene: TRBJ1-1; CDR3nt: TGTGCCAGCGCCCACGGGGAGGCTGAAGCTTTCTTT; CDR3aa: CASAHGEAEAFF
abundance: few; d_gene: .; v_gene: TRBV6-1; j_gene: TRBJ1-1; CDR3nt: TGTGCCAGCAGTGAAGGAGAAGGGGCCGGGCACGCTGAAGCTTTCTTT; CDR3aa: CASSEGEGAGHAEAFF